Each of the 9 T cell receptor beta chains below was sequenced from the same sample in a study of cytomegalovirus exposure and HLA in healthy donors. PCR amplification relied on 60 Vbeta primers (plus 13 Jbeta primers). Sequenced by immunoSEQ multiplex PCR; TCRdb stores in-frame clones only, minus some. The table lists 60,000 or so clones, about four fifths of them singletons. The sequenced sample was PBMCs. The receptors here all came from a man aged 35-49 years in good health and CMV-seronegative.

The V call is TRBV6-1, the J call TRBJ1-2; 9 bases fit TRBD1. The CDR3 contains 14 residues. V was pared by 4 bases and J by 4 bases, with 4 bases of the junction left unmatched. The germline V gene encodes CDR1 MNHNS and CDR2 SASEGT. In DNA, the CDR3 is TGTGCCAGCAGTGTCGGACAGGGGCCCTATGGCTACACCTTC. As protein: CASSVGQGPYGYTF.

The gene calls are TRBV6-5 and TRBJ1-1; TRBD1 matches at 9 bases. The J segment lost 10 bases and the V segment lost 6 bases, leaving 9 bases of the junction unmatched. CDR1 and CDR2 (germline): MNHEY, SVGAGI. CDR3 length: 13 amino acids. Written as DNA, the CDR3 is TGTGCCAGCAGGGAGACAGGGGGGATTGGAGCTTTCTTT. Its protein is CASRETGGIGAFF.

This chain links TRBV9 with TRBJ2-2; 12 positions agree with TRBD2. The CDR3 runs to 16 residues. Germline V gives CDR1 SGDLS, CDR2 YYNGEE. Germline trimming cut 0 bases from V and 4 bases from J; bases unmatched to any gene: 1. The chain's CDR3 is CASSVVLAGGTGELFF. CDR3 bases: TGTGCCAGCAGCGTAGTACTAGCGGGGGGCACCGGGGAGCTGTTTTTT.

The DNA for the CDR3 is TGTGCCATCAGCACGGGACAGGGTTTCAGCACAGATACGCAGTATTTT. It translates to CAISTGQGFSTDTQYF. V is TRBV10-3 and J is TRBJ2-3; 9 bases align to TRBD1. The CDR3 runs 16 residues. Unmatched junction bases numbered 7, after V lost 6 bases and J lost 0 bases. From germline, CDR1 is ENHRY and CDR2 SYGVKD.

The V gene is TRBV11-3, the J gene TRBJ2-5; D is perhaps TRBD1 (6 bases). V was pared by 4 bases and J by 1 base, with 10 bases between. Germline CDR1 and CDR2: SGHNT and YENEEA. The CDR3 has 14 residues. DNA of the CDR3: TGTGCCAGCAGCTCGGACAGCTTCCAAGAGACCCAGTACTTC. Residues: CASSSDSFQETQYF.

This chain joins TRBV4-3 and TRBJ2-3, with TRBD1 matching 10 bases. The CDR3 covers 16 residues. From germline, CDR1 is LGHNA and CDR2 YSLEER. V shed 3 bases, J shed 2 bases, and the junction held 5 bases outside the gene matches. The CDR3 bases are TGCGCCAGCAGCCAGGGGGACAGGGGCGACACAGATACGCAGTATTTT. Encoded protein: CASSQGDRGDTDTQYF.

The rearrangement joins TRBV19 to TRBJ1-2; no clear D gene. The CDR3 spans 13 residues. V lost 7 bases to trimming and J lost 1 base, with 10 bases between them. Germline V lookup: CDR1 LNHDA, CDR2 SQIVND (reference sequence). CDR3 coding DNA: TGTGCCAGTACCAGTTTGCTTAACTATGGCTACACCTTC. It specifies CASTSLLNYGYTF.

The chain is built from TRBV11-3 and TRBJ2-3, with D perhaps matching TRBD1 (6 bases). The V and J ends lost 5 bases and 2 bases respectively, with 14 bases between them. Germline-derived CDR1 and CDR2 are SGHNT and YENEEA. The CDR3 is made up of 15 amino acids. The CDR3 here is CASSPRGRITDTQYF. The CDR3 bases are TGTGCCAGCAGCCCCAGGGGAAGGATCACAGATACGCAGTATTTT.

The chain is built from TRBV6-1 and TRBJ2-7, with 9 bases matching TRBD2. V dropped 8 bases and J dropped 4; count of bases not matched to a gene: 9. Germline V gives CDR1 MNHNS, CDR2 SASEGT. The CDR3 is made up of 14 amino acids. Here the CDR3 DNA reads TGTGCCAGCGGCGGGCGGGGGGGCCGGTACGAGCAGTACTTC. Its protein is CASGGRGGRYEQYF.